The entry that follows covers one T cell receptor beta chain sequence. CDR1 is SGHDT and CDR2 is YYEEEE in the germline V gene. Trimming pared 0 bases from V and 4 bases from J, leaving 10 bases between. The CDR3 runs 14 residues. The data originate from a study of blood T cell repertoires in COVID-19. Study as a whole: Specimens from acute and convalescent COVID-19 originated in the United States, Italy and Spain. Nucleic acid was either cDNA or gDNA, and it came from T cells, B-cell-depleted T cells, or PBMCs.

The Seattle patients, enrolled during active infection, were followed longitudinally. Per the authors' pipeline: The authors estimated nucleated cell counts from reference gene primer amplification. Produced via immunoSEQ multiplex PCR; TCRdb's table is partial and in-frame only. The V and J calls and clone size come from that table; D and trimming were worked out from the DNA. There are 250,000 to 300,000 clones in the sample; about 87% occur only once, and 6.3% lies in the top ten. This chain links TRBV5-6 with TRBJ1-2, with D unclear. The sequence was obtained from a woman in her forties or fifties with COVID-19, enrolled during active disease. Sequenced input: peripheral blood. The CDR3 sequence: CASSLGLTGYGYTF. Here the CDR3 DNA reads TGTGCCAGCAGCTTGGGTCTAACCGGCTATGGCTACACCTTC.